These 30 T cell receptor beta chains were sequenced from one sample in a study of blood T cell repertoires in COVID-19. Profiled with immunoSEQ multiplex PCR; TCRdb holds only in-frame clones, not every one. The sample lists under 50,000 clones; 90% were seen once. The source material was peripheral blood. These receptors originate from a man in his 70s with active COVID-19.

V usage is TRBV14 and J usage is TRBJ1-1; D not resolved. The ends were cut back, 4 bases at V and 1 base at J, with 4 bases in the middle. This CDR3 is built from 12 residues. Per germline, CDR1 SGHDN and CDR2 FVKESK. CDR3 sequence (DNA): TGTGCCAGCAGCCGACAGAACACTGAAGCTTTCTTT. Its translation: CASSRQNTEAFF.

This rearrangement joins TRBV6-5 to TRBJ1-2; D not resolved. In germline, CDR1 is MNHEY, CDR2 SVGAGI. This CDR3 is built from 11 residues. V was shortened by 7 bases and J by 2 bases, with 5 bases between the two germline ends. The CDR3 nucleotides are TGTGCCAGCATTCAAAACTATGGCTACACCTTC. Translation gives CASIQNYGYTF.

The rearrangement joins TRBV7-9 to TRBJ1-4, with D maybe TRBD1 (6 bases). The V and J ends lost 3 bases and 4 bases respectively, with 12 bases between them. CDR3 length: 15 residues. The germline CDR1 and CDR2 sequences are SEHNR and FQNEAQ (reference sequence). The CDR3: CASSFGDTRNEKLFF. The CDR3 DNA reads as TGTGCCAGCAGCTTCGGGGACACGCGTAATGAAAAACTGTTTTTT.

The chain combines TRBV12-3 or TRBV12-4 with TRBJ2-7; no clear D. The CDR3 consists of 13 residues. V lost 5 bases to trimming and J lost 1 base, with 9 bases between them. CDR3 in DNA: TGTGCCAGCAGTCCAGGATGGTCCTACGAGCAGTACTTC. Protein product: CASSPGWSYEQYF.

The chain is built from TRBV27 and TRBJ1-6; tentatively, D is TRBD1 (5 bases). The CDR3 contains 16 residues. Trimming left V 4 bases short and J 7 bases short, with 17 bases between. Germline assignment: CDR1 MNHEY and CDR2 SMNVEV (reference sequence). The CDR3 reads CASSSPGRGLNSPLHF. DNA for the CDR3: TGTGCCAGCAGTTCCCCGGGGAGGGGCCTAAATTCACCCCTCCACTTT.

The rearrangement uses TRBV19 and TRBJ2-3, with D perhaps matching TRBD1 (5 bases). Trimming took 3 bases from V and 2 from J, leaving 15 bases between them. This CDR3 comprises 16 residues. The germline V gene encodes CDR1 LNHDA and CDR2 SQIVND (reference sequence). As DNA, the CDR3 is TGTGCCAGTAGTATGGGCGACAGATTATACACAGATACGCAGTATTTT. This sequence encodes CASSMGDRLYTDTQYF.

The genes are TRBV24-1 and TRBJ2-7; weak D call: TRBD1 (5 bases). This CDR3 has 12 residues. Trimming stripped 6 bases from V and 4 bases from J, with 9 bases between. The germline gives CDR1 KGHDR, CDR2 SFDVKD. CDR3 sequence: CATSSQGYEQYF. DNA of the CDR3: TGTGCCACCAGTTCTCAGGGATACGAGCAGTACTTC.

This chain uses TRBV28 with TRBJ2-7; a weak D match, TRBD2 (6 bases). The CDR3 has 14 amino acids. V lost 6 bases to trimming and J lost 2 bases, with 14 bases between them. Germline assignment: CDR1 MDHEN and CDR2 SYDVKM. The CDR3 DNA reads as TGTGCCAGCAGGGGAGAAGGAGGGGCCTACGAGCAGTACTTC. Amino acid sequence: CASRGEGGAYEQYF.

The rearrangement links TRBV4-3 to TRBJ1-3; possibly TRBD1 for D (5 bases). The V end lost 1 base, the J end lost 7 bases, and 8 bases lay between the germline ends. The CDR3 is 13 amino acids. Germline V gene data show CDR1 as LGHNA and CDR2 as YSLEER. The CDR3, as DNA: TGCGCCAGCAGCCAAGGGGGGGGGAACACCATATATTTT. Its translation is CASSQGGGNTIYF.

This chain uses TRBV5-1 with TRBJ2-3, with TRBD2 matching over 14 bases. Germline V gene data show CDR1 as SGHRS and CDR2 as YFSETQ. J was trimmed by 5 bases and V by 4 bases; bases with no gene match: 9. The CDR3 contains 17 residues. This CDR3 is CASSRQGTSGGGDTQYF. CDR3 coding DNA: TGCGCCAGCAGCCGCCAGGGGACTAGCGGGGGAGGAGATACGCAGTATTTT.

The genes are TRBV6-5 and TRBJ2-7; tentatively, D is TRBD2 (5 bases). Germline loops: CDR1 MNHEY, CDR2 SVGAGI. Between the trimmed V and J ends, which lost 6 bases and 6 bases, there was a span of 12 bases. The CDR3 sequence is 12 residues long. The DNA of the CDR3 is TGTGCCAGCAGGCCCGACCGGGGCGAGCAGTACTTC. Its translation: CASRPDRGEQYF.

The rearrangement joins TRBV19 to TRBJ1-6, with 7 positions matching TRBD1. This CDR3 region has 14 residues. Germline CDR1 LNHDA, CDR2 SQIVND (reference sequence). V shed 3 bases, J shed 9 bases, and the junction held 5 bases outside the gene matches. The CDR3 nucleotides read TGTGCCAGTAGTATGGCAGGGGGTCTTTCACCCCTCCACTTT. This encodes CASSMAGGLSPLHF.

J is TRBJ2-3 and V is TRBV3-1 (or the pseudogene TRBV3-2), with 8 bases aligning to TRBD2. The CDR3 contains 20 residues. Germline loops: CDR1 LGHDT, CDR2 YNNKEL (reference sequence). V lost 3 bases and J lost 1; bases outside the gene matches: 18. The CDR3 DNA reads TGTGCCAGCAGCCACTGGATACGGGGGGGCCGTGGATATGGCACAGATACGCAGTATTTT. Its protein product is CASSHWIRGGRGYGTDTQYF.

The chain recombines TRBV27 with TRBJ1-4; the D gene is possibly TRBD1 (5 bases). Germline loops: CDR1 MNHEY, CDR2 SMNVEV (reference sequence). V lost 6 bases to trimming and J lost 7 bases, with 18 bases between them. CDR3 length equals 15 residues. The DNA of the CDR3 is TGTGCCAGCAGCCATTTAGCGGGGCACCTTGAAAAACTGTTTTTT. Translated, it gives CASSHLAGHLEKLFF.

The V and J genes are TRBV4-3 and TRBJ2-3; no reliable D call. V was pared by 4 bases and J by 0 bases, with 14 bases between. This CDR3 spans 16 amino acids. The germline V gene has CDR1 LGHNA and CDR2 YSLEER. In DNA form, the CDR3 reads TGCGCCAGCAGCCCGAGGTTGAAGATTAGCACAGATACGCAGTATTTT. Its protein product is CASSPRLKISTDTQYF.

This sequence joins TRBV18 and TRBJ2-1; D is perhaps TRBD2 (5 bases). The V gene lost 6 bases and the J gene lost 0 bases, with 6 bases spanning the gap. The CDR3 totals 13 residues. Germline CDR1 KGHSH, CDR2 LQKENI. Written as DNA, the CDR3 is TGTGCCAGCTCGGGGAGCTCCTACAATGAGCAGTTCTTC. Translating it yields CASSGSSYNEQFF.

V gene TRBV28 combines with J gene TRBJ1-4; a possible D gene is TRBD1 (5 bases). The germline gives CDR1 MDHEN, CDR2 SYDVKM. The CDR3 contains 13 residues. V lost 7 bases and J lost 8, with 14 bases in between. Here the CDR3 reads CASTTGIEEKLFF. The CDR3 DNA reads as TGTGCCAGCACTACAGGTATAGAGGAAAAACTGTTTTTT.

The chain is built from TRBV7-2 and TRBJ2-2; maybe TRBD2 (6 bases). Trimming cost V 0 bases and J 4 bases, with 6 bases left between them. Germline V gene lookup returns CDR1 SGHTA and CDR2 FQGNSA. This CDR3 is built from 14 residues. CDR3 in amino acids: CASSLAGGTGELFF. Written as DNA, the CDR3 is TGTGCCAGCAGCTTAGCGGGGGGCACCGGGGAGCTGTTTTTT.

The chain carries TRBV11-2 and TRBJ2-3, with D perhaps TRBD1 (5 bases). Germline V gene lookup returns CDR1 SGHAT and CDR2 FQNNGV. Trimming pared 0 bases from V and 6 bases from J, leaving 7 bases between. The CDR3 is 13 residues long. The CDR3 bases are TGTGCCAGCAGCTTAGACAGGGTCGATACGCAGTATTTT. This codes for CASSLDRVDTQYF.

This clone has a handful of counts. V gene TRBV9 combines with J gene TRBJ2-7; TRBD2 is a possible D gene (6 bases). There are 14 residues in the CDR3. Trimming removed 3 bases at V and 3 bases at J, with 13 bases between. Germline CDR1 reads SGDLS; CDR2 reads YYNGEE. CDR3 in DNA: TGTGCCAGCAGCGAAGCGGGCCGCGACTACGAGCAGTACTTC. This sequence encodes CASSEAGRDYEQYF.

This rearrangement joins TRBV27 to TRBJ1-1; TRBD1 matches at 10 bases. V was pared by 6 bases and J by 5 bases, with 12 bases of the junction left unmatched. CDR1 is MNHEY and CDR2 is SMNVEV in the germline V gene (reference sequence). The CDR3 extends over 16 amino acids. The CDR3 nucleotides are TGTGCCAGCAGGAAAACCCGACAGGGGGCAAAAACTGAAGCTTTCTTT. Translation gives CASRKTRQGAKTEAFF.

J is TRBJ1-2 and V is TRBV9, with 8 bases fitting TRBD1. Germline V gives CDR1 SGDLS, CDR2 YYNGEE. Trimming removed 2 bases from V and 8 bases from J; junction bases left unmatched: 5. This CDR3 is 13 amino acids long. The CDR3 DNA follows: TGTGCCAGCAGCGTCGGACAGGGACAAGGCTACACCTTC. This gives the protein CASSVGQGQGYTF.

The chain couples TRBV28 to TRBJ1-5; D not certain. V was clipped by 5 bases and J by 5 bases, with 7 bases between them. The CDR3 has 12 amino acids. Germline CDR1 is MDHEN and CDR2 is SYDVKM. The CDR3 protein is CASSRRDQPQHF. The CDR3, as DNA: TGTGCCAGCAGTCGACGGGATCAGCCCCAGCATTTT.

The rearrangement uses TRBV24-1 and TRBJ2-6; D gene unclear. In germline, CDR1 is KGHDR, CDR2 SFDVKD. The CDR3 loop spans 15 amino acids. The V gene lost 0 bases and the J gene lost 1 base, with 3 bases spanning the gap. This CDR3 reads CATSDLSSGANVLTF. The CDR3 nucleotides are TGTGCCACCAGTGATTTGTCGTCTGGGGCCAACGTCCTGACTTTC.

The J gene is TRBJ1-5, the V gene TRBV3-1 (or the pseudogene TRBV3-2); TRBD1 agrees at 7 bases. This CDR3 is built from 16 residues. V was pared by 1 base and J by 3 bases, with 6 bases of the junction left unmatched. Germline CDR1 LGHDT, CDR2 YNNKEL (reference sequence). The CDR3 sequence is CASSQGWDSDNQPQHF. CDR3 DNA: TGTGCCAGCAGCCAAGGTTGGGACAGTGACAATCAGCCCCAGCATTTT.

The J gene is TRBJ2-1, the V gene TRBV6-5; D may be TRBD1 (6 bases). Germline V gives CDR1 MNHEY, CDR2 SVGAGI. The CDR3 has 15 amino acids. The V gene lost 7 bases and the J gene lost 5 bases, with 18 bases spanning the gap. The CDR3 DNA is TGTGCCAGCACCCCATTCAGGACAGATCACAATGAGCAGTTCTTC. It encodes CASTPFRTDHNEQFF.

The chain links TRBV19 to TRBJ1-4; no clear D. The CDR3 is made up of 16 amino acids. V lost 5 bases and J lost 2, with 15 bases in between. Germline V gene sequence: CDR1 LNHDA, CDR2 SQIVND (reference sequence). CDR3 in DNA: TGTGCCAGTAGTCACCCCTGGGAGGCGACTAATGAAAAACTGTTTTTT. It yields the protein CASSHPWEATNEKLFF.

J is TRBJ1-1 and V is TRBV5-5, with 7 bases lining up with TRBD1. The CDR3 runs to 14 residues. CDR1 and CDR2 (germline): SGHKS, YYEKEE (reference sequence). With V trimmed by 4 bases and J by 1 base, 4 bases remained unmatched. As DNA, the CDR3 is TGTGCCAGCAGCCCGAGGACAGGGAACACTGAAGCTTTCTTT. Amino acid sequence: CASSPRTGNTEAFF.

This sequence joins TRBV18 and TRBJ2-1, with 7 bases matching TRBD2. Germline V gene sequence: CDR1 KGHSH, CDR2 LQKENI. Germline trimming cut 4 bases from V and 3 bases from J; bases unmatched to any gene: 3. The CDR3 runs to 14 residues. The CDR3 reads CASSHAGDYNEQFF. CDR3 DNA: TGTGCCAGCTCACACGCGGGGGACTACAATGAGCAGTTCTTC.

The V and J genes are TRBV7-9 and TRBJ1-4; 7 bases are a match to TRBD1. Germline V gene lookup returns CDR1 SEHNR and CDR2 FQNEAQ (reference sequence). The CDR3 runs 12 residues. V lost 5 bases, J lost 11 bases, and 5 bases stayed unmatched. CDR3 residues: CASSRQTGKLFF. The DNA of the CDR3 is TGTGCCAGCAGCCGACAGACAGGGAAACTGTTTTTT.